The clone carrying this T cell receptor (beta chain) was picked up a small number of times. The target antigen is unknown. The data belong to a study of cytotoxic CD8 clonotypes in ibrutinib-treated CLL. Study at large: There were roughly twelve relapsed/refractory patients and around 15 treatment-naive patients, and 17 to 18 were IGHV unmutated.

Trimming removed 3 bases at V and 4 bases at J, with 7 bases between. Per the germline V gene, CDR1 is LNHDA and CDR2 is SQIVND (reference sequence). This CDR3 spans 12 amino acids. Whole-study findings and limits: Higher circulating CD8+ T-cell counts strongly accompanied higher baseline clonality, above age-matched healthy donors. Clonality showed a rise at ibrutinib response that reversed toward baseline at progression. Progressing and sustained-remission patients had different sampling times.

Here immunoSEQ multiplex PCR was the method, and the copy in TCRdb shows in-frame clones only, minus some. Among approximately 190,000 clones listed, 79% were seen once. The sequence derives from a human donor with chronic lymphocytic leukemia. The material was PBMCs, obtained after 12 months of ibrutinib treatment. The chain carries TRBV19 and TRBJ2-7, with D perhaps given as TRBD1 or TRBD2 (5 bases each). DNA for the CDR3: TGTGCCAGTAGTATGAGGGGATACGAGCAGTACTTC. It yields the protein CASSMRGYEQYF.